The entry below gives a single TCR beta chain sequence along with its context. Germline CDR1 and CDR2: SGDLS and YYNGEE. The CDR3 length is 15 residues. Trimming removed 0 bases from V and 7 bases from J; junction bases left unmatched: 4. Profiling relied on immunoSEQ multiplex PCR, and the TCRdb table lists in-frame clones only, not all of them. The top ten clones hold roughly 0.9% of a sample with around 400,000 clones, about 89% of them seen once. The data stem from a study of blood T cell repertoires in COVID-19. Study at large: Donors in the United States, Italy and Spain gave samples during acute or convalescent COVID-19. The analysed material was cDNA or gDNA that came from T cells, B-cell-depleted T cells, or PBMCs.

The cohort comprised adults aged 18 to 89 years residing in about 25 US areas. In assigning cohorts, the study relied on participant-reported clinical history. The sequenced sample was PBMCs or T cells enriched from blood (not recorded which). This TCR came from a woman aged 40 to 49 who had been exposed to COVID-19. This chain uses TRBV9 with TRBJ2-1, with 10 nucleotides matching TRBD2. In DNA, the CDR3 is TGTGCCAGCAGCGTAGGAGCGGGAGGGCCAAATGAGCAGTTCTTC. Translation: CASSVGAGGPNEQFF.